This paragraph covers one T cell receptor (beta chain) sequence. This entry comes from a study of tumor-infiltrating lymphocytes in oesophageal squamous cell carcinoma. The CDR3 extends over 19 amino acids. MiXCR, run by TCRdb on the PCR reads, gives a single entry per CDR3 protein. The sample carries approximately 18,000 distinct CDR3 sequences, over 45% recorded once. Input material: esophageal tumor tissue. This sequence originates from a male donor with esophageal squamous cell carcinoma. The V call is TRBV12-3 or TRBV12-4, the J call TRBJ2-5; TRBD1 matches 10 bases. The end of the DNA is better explained by TRBJ2-1, so the J call may be wrong. CDR3 loop: CASSPWTGGKRYGDNEQFF. CDR3 nucleotides: TGTGCCAGCAGTCCCTGGACAGGGGGTAAGAGGTATGGAGACAATGAGCAGTTCTTC.